The next 22 T cell receptor beta chains were all read from a single sample in a study of cytomegalovirus exposure and HLA in healthy donors. Amplification used 60 Vbeta primers and 13 Jbeta primers. Profiled with immunoSEQ multiplex PCR; TCRdb holds only in-frame clones, not every one. The sample holds around 220,000 clones, approximately 70% seen once. Sample: PBMCs. Receptors originate from a woman in her 30s in good health and CMV-seronegative.

The CDR3 is CASSLPDMNTEAFF. DNA for the CDR3: TGTGCCAGCAGCTTGCCAGATATGAACACTGAAGCTTTCTTT. The chain uses TRBV11-2 and TRBJ1-1; D not certain. V lost 3 bases to trimming and J lost 0 bases, with 8 bases between them. The CDR3 is 14 residues long. Germline lookup yields CDR1 SGHAT and CDR2 FQNNGV. Full variable domain (remainder filled in from reference TRBV11-2 and TRBJ1-1): EAGVAQSPRYKIIEKRQSVAFWCNPISGHATLYWYQQILGQGPKLLIQFQNNGVVDDSQLPKDRFSAERLKGVDSTLKIQPAKLEDSAVYLCASSLPDMNTEAFFGQGTRLTVV.

The chain uses TRBV15 and TRBJ1-3; D remains ambiguous. The CDR3 extends over 15 amino acids. Looked up from germline, CDR1 is LNHNV and CDR2 is YYDKDF (reference sequence). The V end lost 0 bases, the J end lost 0 bases, and 6 bases lay between the germline ends. The CDR3 sequence is CATSRDRFSGNTIYF. The DNA for the CDR3 is TGTGCCACCAGCAGAGACAGGTTCTCTGGAAACACCATATATTTT. Full variable domain (remainder filled in from reference TRBV15 and TRBJ1-3): DAMVIQNPRYQVTQFGKPVTLSCSQTLNHNVMYWYQQKSSQAPKLLFHYYDKDFNNEADTPDNFQSRRPNTSFCFLDIRSPGLGDTAMYLCATSRDRFSGNTIYFGEGSWLTVV.

The chain combines TRBV2 with TRBJ1-1; a possible D gene is TRBD1 (6 bases). Germline CDR1 and CDR2: SNHLY and FYNNEI. The CDR3 extends over 15 amino acids. V lost 7 bases, J lost 1 base, and 16 bases lay in between. The CDR3 loop is CASKARGTQNTEAFF. CDR3 DNA sequence: TGTGCCAGCAAGGCCCGAGGGACACAGAACACTGAAGCTTTCTTT.

This chain uses TRBV30 with TRBJ2-1, with a tentative D call TRBD2 (6 bases). Germline CDR1 GTSNPN, CDR2 SVGIG (reference sequence). V was shortened by 0 bases and J by 14 bases, with 14 bases between the two germline ends. The CDR3 is 12 amino acids. The DNA of the CDR3 is TGTGCCTGGAGTGTTGCGGGAATTATTGAGTTCTTC. The encoded protein is CAWSVAGIIEFF.

V usage is TRBV21-1 and J usage is TRBJ2-1; the D segment call TRBD2 is taken from the table without a DNA check. TRBV21-1 is flagged as a pseudogene. This CDR3 comprises 17 residues. The CDR3: CASSTHASRPSHNEQFF. As DNA, the CDR3 is TGTGCCAGCAGCACCCACGCCTCTAGGCCCTCACACAATGAGCAGTTCTTC.

The rearrangement joins TRBV7-6 to TRBJ1-2; 9 positions agree with TRBD1. CDR1 and CDR2 (germline): SGHVS, FNYEAQ. The J segment lost 4 bases and the V segment lost 4 bases, leaving 7 bases of the junction unmatched. CDR3 length: 15 residues. The DNA of the CDR3 is TGTGCCAGCAGCTCTGGGACAGGGCCGTCCTATGGCTACACCTTC. Its protein product is CASSSGTGPSYGYTF.

The V gene is TRBV13, the J gene TRBJ1-1; D gene ambiguous. Trimming removed 0 bases from V and 3 bases from J, with 8 bases in between. This CDR3 comprises 14 residues. Germline V gene lookup returns CDR1 PRHDT and CDR2 FYEKMQ (reference sequence). The CDR3 DNA reads TGTGCCAGCAGCTTAGGTCCGTCGGACACTGAAGCTTTCTTT. Its protein product is CASSLGPSDTEAFF.

The chain employs TRBV7-2 and TRBJ1-6, with 8 bases identical to TRBD1. The germline gives CDR1 SGHTA, CDR2 FQGNSA. After removal of 6 bases from V and 6 bases from J, the junction contained 4 bases not matched to a gene. The CDR3 has 14 residues. The CDR3 nucleotides read TGTGCCAGCAGTTATACAGGGGGTAATTCACCCCTCCACTTT. Its protein is CASSYTGGNSPLHF.

The rearrangement joins TRBV5-4 to TRBJ1-6, with 10 nucleotides matching TRBD1. Germline CDR1 reads SGHNT; CDR2 reads YYREEE (reference sequence). Trimming took 3 bases from V and 6 from J; bases not matched to a gene: 3. This CDR3 comprises 15 residues. The CDR3 spells CASSSTGGVNSPLHF. The CDR3 DNA is TGTGCCAGCAGCTCGACAGGGGGCGTTAATTCACCCCTCCACTTT.

This chain joins TRBV11-2 and TRBJ1-5, with D unresolved. The V end was cut by 5 bases, the J end by 3 bases, with 8 bases between. The CDR3 totals 13 residues. Germline CDR1 SGHAT, CDR2 FQNNGV. Here the CDR3 reads CASSVDTNQPQHF. The CDR3 DNA is TGTGCCAGCAGCGTCGACACCAATCAGCCCCAGCATTTT.

With regard to this clone: The junction shows a germline mismatch at one end, possibly a read error. The chain employs TRBV7-2 and TRBJ2-2; D may be TRBD2 (6 bases). The CDR3 loop spans 14 amino acids. CDR1 is SGHTA, CDR2 FQGNSA, per germline. The CDR3 DNA reads TGTGCCAGCAGCCTAGCGAGAAACACCGGGGAGCTGTTTTTT. Translating gives CASSLARNTGELFF.

This rearrangement joins TRBV7-9 to TRBJ1-4; TRBD1 agrees at 7 bases. Germline V lookup: CDR1 SEHNR, CDR2 FQNEAQ (reference sequence). Germline trimming cut 1 base from V and 10 bases from J; bases unmatched to any gene: 6. CDR3 length: 14 amino acids. CDR3 nucleotides: TGTGCCAGCAGCTTAGACGAGGGGGCGGGAAAACTGTTTTTT. Translating it yields CASSLDEGAGKLFF.

CDR3 sequence: CASSYSGLTDTQYF. CDR3 in DNA: TGTGCCAGCAGTTATAGCGGCCTCACAGATACGCAGTATTTT. This sequence joins TRBV6-1 and TRBJ2-3, with D perhaps matching TRBD2 (6 bases). The V end was cut by 5 bases, the J end by 2 bases, with 11 bases between. The CDR3 is 14 residues long. Germline V gives CDR1 MNHNS, CDR2 SASEGT.

The J gene is TRBJ1-1, the V gene TRBV19; D is unresolved. This CDR3 is built from 15 residues. V gave up 6 bases and J gave up 0 bases, with 14 bases separating them. Germline CDR1 and CDR2: LNHDA and SQIVND (reference sequence). The DNA of the CDR3 is TGTGCCAGTAGAGGACCGGGAGCCATGAACACTGAAGCTTTCTTT. It translates to CASRGPGAMNTEAFF.

CDR3 DNA sequence: TGTGCCTGTCGGCCAAAGGGGAATACTGAAGCTTTCTTT. This codes for CACRPKGNTEAFF. The chain combines TRBV30 with TRBJ1-1; possibly TRBD1 for D (5 bases). Per the germline V gene, CDR1 is GTSNPN and CDR2 is SVGIG (reference sequence). Trimming stripped 6 bases from V and 5 bases from J, with 16 bases between. CDR3 length: 13 residues.

The chain uses TRBV5-1 and TRBJ1-2; 7 bases agree with TRBD1. Trimming cost V 4 bases and J 5 bases; bases outside gene matches: 8. The germline gives CDR1 SGHRS, CDR2 YFSETQ. The CDR3 is 14 amino acids. The CDR3 sequence is CASSAWGTAYGYTF. CDR3 nucleotides: TGCGCCAGCAGCGCGTGGGGGACAGCGTATGGCTACACCTTC.

This sequence joins TRBV2 and TRBJ2-5; D is ambiguous. Germline loops: CDR1 SNHLY, CDR2 FYNNEI. The CDR3 loop spans 14 amino acids. Between the trimmed V and J ends, which lost 6 bases and 2 bases, there was a span of 13 bases. CDR3 sequence: CASSPTAMQETQYF. In DNA, the CDR3 is TGTGCCAGCAGCCCCACAGCAATGCAAGAGACCCAGTACTTC.

The chain combines TRBV6-5 with TRBJ1-2; D not certain. The CDR3 has 15 residues. Trimming removed 2 bases from V and 8 bases from J, with 18 bases in between. Germline-derived CDR1 and CDR2 are MNHEY and SVGAGI. Here the CDR3 reads CASSYEALLSGGYTF. CDR3 DNA: TGTGCCAGCAGTTACGAGGCCCTGCTTAGTGGCGGCTACACCTTC.

The V and J genes are TRBV30 and TRBJ2-7; D gene unclear. The CDR3 has 13 amino acids. Per the germline V gene, CDR1 is GTSNPN and CDR2 is SVGIG (reference sequence). Trimming removed 0 bases at V and 2 bases at J, with 8 bases between. For the CDR3, the DNA is TGTGCCTGGAGTGTAGCAGGTACCTACGAGCAGTACTTC. Its translation: CAWSVAGTYEQYF. Full variable domain (rest looked up from reference TRBV30 and TRBJ2-7): SQTIHQWPATLVQPVGSPLSLECTVEGTSNPNLYWYRQAAGRGLQLLFYSVGIGQISSEVPQNLSASRPQDRQFILSSKKLLLSDSGFYLCAWSVAGTYEQYFGPGTRLTVT.

The chain links TRBV5-6 to TRBJ2-7, with TRBD1 matching over 7 bases. The V segment lost 4 bases and the J segment 2 bases; nucleotides outside the gene matches: 12. The CDR3 runs to 16 residues. Germline CDR1 is SGHDT and CDR2 is YYEEEE. The CDR3 protein is CASSTNRGKAAYEQYF. The CDR3 DNA follows: TGTGCCAGCAGCACAAACAGGGGCAAGGCGGCCTACGAGCAGTACTTC.

The chain couples TRBV5-1 to TRBJ2-7; 8 positions match TRBD1. The V and J ends lost 3 bases and 4 bases, in that order; junction bases with no gene match: 3. Looked up from germline, CDR1 is SGHRS and CDR2 is YFSETQ. This CDR3 region has 13 residues. CDR3 nucleotide sequence: TGCGCCAGCAGCTCGACAGGGGATTACGAGCAGTACTTC. This sequence encodes CASSSTGDYEQYF.

This chain joins TRBV7-6 and TRBJ1-3; no firm D call. The CDR3 covers 13 residues. The germline CDR1 and CDR2 sequences are SGHVS and FNYEAQ. Trimming removed 4 bases at V and 1 base at J, with 5 bases between. This CDR3 is CASSSLSGNTIYF. The CDR3 DNA reads as TGTGCCAGCAGCTCCCTTTCTGGAAACACCATATATTTT. Drawing the rest from reference TRBV7-6 and TRBJ1-3, the complete variable domain is GAGVSQSPRYKVTKRGQDVALRCDPISGHVSLYWYRQALGQGPEFLTYFNYEAQQDKSGLPNDRFSAERPEGSISTLTIQRTEQRDSAMYRCASSSLSGNTIYFGEGSWLTVV.